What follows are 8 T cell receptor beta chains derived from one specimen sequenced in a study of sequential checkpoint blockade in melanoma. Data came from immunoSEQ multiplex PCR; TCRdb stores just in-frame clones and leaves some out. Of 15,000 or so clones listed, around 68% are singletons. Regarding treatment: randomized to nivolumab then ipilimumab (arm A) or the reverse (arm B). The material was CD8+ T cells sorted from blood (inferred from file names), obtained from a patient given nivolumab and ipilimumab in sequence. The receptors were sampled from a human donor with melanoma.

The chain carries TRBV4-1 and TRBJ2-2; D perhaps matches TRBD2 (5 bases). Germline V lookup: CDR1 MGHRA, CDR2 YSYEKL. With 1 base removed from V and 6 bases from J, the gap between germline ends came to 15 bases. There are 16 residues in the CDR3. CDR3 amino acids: CASSQGPAVSAGELFF. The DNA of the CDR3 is TGCGCCAGCAGCCAAGGTCCAGCGGTAAGCGCCGGGGAGCTGTTTTTT.

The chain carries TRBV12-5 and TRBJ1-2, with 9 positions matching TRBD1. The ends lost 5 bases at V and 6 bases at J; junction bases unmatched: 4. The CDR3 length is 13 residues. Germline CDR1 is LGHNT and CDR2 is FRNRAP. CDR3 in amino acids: CASGTGTGNGYTF. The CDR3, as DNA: TGTGCTAGTGGTACCGGGACAGGGAATGGCTACACCTTC.

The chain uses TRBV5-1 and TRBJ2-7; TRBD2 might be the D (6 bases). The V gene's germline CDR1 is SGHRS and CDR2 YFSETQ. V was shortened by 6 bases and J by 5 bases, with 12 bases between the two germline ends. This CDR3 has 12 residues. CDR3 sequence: CASNRGGNEQYF. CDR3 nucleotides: TGCGCCAGCAACCGGGGAGGAAACGAGCAGTACTTC.

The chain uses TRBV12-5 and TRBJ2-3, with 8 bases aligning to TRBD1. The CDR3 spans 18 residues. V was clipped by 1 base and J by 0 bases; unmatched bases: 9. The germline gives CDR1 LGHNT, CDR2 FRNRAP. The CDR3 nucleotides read TGTGCTAGTGGTTTGGGGACAGGGAGTTATTCTAGCACAGATACGCAGTATTTT. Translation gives CASGLGTGSYSSTDTQYF.

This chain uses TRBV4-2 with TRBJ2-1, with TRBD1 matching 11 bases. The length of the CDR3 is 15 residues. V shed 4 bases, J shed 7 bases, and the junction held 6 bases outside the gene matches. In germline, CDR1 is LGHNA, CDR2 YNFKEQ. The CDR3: CASSLSRDRGNEQFF. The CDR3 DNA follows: TGTGCCAGCAGCCTCTCGAGGGACAGGGGGAATGAGCAGTTCTTC.

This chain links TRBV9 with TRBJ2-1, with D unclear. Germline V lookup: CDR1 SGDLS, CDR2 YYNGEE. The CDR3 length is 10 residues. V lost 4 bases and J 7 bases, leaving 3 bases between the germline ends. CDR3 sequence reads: CASSPNEQFF. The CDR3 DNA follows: TGTGCCAGCAGCCCTAATGAGCAGTTCTTC.

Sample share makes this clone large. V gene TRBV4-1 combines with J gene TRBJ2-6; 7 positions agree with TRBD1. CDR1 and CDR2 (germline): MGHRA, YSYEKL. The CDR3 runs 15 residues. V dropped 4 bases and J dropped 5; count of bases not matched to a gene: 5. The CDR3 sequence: CASSPATGRANVLTF. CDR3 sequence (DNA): TGCGCCAGCAGCCCCGCGACAGGGAGGGCCAACGTCCTGACTTTC.

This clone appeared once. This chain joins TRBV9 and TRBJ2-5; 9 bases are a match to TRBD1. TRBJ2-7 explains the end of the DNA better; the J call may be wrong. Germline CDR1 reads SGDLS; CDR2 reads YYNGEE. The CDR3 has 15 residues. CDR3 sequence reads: CASSVEGTGNYEQYF. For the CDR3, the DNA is TGTGCCAGCAGCGTAGAAGGGACAGGGAACTACGAGCAGTACTTC.